The table lists the clone carrying this T cell receptor (beta chain) with many counts. Its antigen is undetermined. This entry is derived from a study of T cells after posttransplantation cyclophosphamide. General study results and limits: Recipient CMV seropositivity and CMV reactivation strongly tracked TRB clonality. TRB overlap between skin or GI tissue T cells and blood was limited. Later blood repertoires were often dominated by clones from the donor CD8+ memory compartment.

Treatment was busulfan-fludarabine conditioning, a marrow graft, and cyclophosphamide on days +3 and +4. Using immunoSEQ multiplex PCR, the repertoire was profiled, and TCRdb retains in-frame clones only, with some absent. Observed are roughly 5,400 clones, no singletons, with the top ten taking approximately 15%. The CDR3 extends over 13 amino acids. The chain recombines TRBV21-1 with TRBJ1-2; no DNA check was done on the table's D call, TRBD1. TRBV21-1 corresponds to a pseudogene. The clonotype was recovered from a female patient between 25 and 45 years old who received an allogeneic stem cell transplant from an unrelated donor, was CMV-positive, and had acute and chronic GVHD. Some T cells may be provided by the graft donor. Sequenced here: PBMCs, sampled after allogeneic stem cell transplant with posttransplant cyclophosphamide. CDR3 in DNA: TGTGCCAGCAGCTTACAGGGCTTCCATGGCTACACCTTC. Translated, it gives CASSLQGFHGYTF.